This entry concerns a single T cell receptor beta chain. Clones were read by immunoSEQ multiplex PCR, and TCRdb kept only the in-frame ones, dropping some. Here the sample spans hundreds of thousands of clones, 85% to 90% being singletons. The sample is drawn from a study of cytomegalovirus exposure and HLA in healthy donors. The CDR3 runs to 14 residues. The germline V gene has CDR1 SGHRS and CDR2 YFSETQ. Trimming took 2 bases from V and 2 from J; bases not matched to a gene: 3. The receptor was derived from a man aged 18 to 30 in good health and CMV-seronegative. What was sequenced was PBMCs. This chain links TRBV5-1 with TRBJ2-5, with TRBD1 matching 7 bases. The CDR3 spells CASSLQGPQETQYF. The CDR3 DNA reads TGCGCCAGCAGCTTACAGGGGCCTCAAGAGACCCAGTACTTC.